One sample yielded the 28 T cell receptor beta chains listed below, sequenced in a study of regulatory T cells in long-lasting Graves disease. Construction of the TCR beta libraries employed iRepertoire HTBI primers in conjunction with Arm-PCR of CDR3 regions. MiXCR, applied by TCRdb to the multiplex PCR reads, yields one record per CDR3 protein. This sample has 700,000 or so distinct CDR3 sequences; 30% occur once, and the top ten carry around 42%. As for time point: persistent/refractory GD, antithyroid drugs over 5 years with positive TRAb. TCR sequences were obtained from RNA taken from PBMCs. The sample here was peripheral blood mononuclear cells (PBMCs), taken when the disease was refractory, from a patient treated with antithyroid drugs. The receptors stem from a female donor with Graves disease.

A remark on this clonotype: This may come from a read error, since a much larger clone is one base off. Without the conserved terminal phenylalanine or tryptophan, this CDR3 likely stems from a read error. The chain carries TRBV30 and TRBJ1-2; D is undetermined. Germline V gene lookup returns CDR1 GTSNPN and CDR2 SVGIG (reference sequence). Trimming left V 7 bases short and J 0 bases short, with 12 bases between. There are 13 residues in the CDR3. The CDR3 protein is CASPHTSNYGYTS. CDR3 nucleotides: TGTGCCTCCCCCCACACGTCTAACTATGGCTACACCTCC.

With regard to this clonotype: Germline is not matched at one junction end, which may reflect a read error. The genes are TRBV12-3 or TRBV12-4 and TRBJ1-1; possible D gene TRBD1, 6 bases. The CDR3 runs to 15 residues. The chain's CDR3 is CASRLVVGAGTEAFF. The CDR3 coding sequence is TGTGCCAGCAGGTTAGTGGTGGGGGCGGGTACTGAAGCTTTCTTT.

The chain joins TRBV9 to TRBJ1-2; D might be TRBD1 (6 bases). The germline V gene encodes CDR1 SGDLS and CDR2 YYNGEE. This CDR3 region has 14 residues. The V gene lost 4 bases and the J gene lost 3 bases, with 13 bases spanning the gap. Here the CDR3 DNA reads TGTGCCAGCAGCCAATCGGGACACTACTATGGCTACACCTTC. It codes for CASSQSGHYYGYTF.

This clonotype was recorded a few times. The chain is built from TRBV7-9 and TRBJ1-2, with a possible D match to TRBD1 (6 bases). The CDR3 extends over 13 amino acids. The V end was cut by 5 bases, the J end by 3 bases, with 10 bases between. Germline loops: CDR1 SEHNR, CDR2 FQNEAQ (reference sequence). CDR3 sequence (DNA): TGTGCCAGCAGCCCAGGGGTGTACTATGGCTACACCTTC. As protein: CASSPGVYYGYTF.

This clonotype has a handful of counts. DNA of the CDR3: TGTGCCAGCAGGAGCCGGGGAGAGATAGATTACGAGCAGTACTTC. This sequence encodes CASRSRGEIDYEQYF. The V call is TRBV25-1, the J call TRBJ2-7; tentative D call: TRBD2 (5 bases). This CDR3 region has 15 residues. V was cut by 6 bases and J by 4 bases, with 19 bases left in between. The germline V gene encodes CDR1 MGHDK and CDR2 SYGVNS.

The chain joins TRBV29-1 to TRBJ2-1; no clear D gene. Deletions cut 0 bases from V and 1 base from J, with 7 bases between. This CDR3 comprises 14 residues. CDR1 SQVTM and CDR2 ANQGSEA come from the germline V gene. This chain's CDR3 is CSVEDRSSYNEQFF. CDR3 DNA sequence: TGCAGCGTTGAAGATCGCAGTTCCTACAATGAGCAGTTCTTC.

The V and J genes are TRBV19 and TRBJ2-2, with 7 positions matching TRBD1. The CDR3 totals 15 residues. Losses at the gene ends were 4 bases for V and 2 bases for J; bases not matched to a gene: 4. Germline CDR1 and CDR2: LNHDA and SQIVND (reference sequence). As DNA, the CDR3 is TGTGCCAGTAGTAAAAGACAGGGAAACACCGGGGAGCTGTTTTTT. Protein sequence: CASSKRQGNTGELFF.

The CDR3 DNA reads TGTGCCAGCAGTGAAAGGGCCCATTCACCCCTCCACTTT. Residues: CASSERAHSPLHF. The chain combines TRBV6-1 with TRBJ1-6; D unresolved. Per the germline V gene, CDR1 is MNHNS and CDR2 is SASEGT. The ends were cut back, 2 bases at V and 8 bases at J, with 7 bases in the middle. The CDR3 has 13 residues.

This clonotype was picked up a small number of times. CDR3 in DNA: TGTGCTAGTGGTGTGGGACAGGGACGGCAAGAGACCCAGTACTTC. The encoded protein is CASGVGQGRQETQYF. The chain couples TRBV12-5 to TRBJ2-5; TRBD1 agrees at 9 bases. The CDR3 runs to 15 residues. The J segment lost 2 bases and the V segment lost 5 bases, leaving 6 bases of the junction unmatched. Germline CDR1 reads LGHNT; CDR2 reads FRNRAP.

At least ten counts were recorded for this clonotype. V and J are TRBV5-1 and TRBJ2-7; 13 bases agree with TRBD2. Germline CDR1 reads SGHRS; CDR2 reads YFSETQ. Losses at the gene ends were 4 bases for V and 0 bases for J; bases not matched to a gene: 4. The CDR3 runs to 16 residues. CDR3 residues: CASSPGLAGISYEQYF. CDR3 in DNA: TGCGCCAGCAGCCCGGGACTAGCGGGGATCTCCTACGAGCAGTACTTC. Filled out from reference TRBV5-1 and TRBJ2-7, the complete variable domain reads KAGVTQTPRYLIKTRGQQVTLSCSPISGHRSVSWYQQTPGQGLQFLFEYFSETQRNKGNFPGRFSGRQFSNSRSEMNVSTLELGDSALYLCASSPGLAGISYEQYFGPGTRLTVT.

The CDR3 nucleotides read TGTGCCAGCAGTGAAGAAAGGGGGCCTACTGAAGCTTTCTTT. Encoded protein: CASSEERGPTEAFF. The chain is built from TRBV2 and TRBJ1-1, with 7 bases matching TRBD1. CDR1 is SNHLY, CDR2 FYNNEI, per germline. The J segment lost 5 bases and the V segment lost 1 base, leaving 4 bases of the junction unmatched. The CDR3 loop spans 14 amino acids.

This clonotype has at least ten counts. This rearrangement joins TRBV2 to TRBJ1-5; no clear D. This CDR3 has 15 residues. Between the trimmed V and J ends, which lost 8 bases and 0 bases, there was a span of 14 bases. Germline assignment: CDR1 SNHLY and CDR2 FYNNEI. The CDR3 sequence is CASRGGDSSNQPQHF. CDR3 DNA: TGTGCCAGCCGAGGAGGAGATTCTAGCAATCAGCCCCAGCATTTT.

In DNA, the CDR3 is TGTGCCAGCAGCAAACTAGCGGGAGGGACCTACGAGCAGTACTTC. Translation gives CASSKLAGGTYEQYF. The chain recombines TRBV7-9 with TRBJ2-7; 13 bases are a match to TRBD2. The germline V gene encodes CDR1 SEHNR and CDR2 FQNEAQ (reference sequence). V shed 5 bases and J 2 bases; nucleotides not matched to a gene: 3. This CDR3 is built from 15 residues.

Concerning this clonotype: Relative to the germline gene, one junction end is altered; a read error may explain this. The V and J genes are TRBV29-1 and TRBJ2-5; D is uncertain. The length of the CDR3 is 13 residues. CDR1 and CDR2 from the germline V gene are SQVTM and ANQGSEA. CDR3 in DNA: TGCAGCGTTCAAGATTTACTCCAAGAGACCCAGTACTTC. It yields the protein CSVQDLLQETQYF.

The chain combines TRBV7-6 with TRBJ2-7, with TRBD1 identical over 10 bases. The CDR3 has 15 residues. In germline, CDR1 is SGHVS, CDR2 FNYEAQ. With 0 bases clipped from V and 5 bases from J, the junction kept 4 bases outside the gene matches. The CDR3 DNA follows: TGTGCCAGCAGCTTAGCGACCGGGACAGGGGACGAGCAGTACTTC. Protein sequence: CASSLATGTGDEQYF.

The rearrangement links TRBV5-1 to TRBJ1-1; the D is unclear. The CDR3 has 12 residues. V lost 3 bases and J lost 8, with 11 bases in between. Germline CDR1 SGHRS, CDR2 YFSETQ. For the CDR3, the DNA is TGCGCCAGCAGCTCGGGATTTCGCGAAGCTTTCTTT. Translated: CASSSGFREAFF. Variable domain in full (rest from reference TRBV5-1 and TRBJ1-1): KAGVTQTPRYLIKTRGQQVTLSCSPISGHRSVSWYQQTPGQGLQFLFEYFSETQRNKGNFPGRFSGRQFSNSRSEMNVSTLELGDSALYLCASSSGFREAFFGQGTRLTVV.

The table lists this clonotype with many counts. This sequence joins TRBV11-2 and TRBJ1-1; maybe TRBD1 (5 bases). The CDR3 spans 15 residues. The V gene lost 3 bases and the J gene lost 4 bases, with 15 bases spanning the gap. The V gene's germline CDR1 is SGHAT and CDR2 FQNNGV. CDR3 nucleotide sequence: TGTGCCAGCAGCTTTACGCCCAGGGATGGCACTGAAGCTTTCTTT. Translating it yields CASSFTPRDGTEAFF.

The V call is TRBV9, the J call TRBJ1-5; 7 bases line up with TRBD1. Per germline, CDR1 SGDLS and CDR2 YYNGEE. The CDR3 spans 15 residues. Losses at the gene ends were 4 bases for V and 2 bases for J; bases not matched to a gene: 6. CDR3 nucleotides: TGTGCCAGCAGCACGACAGGGTCGGGCAATCAGCCCCAGCATTTT. This translates into CASSTTGSGNQPQHF.

V gene TRBV5-1 combines with J gene TRBJ1-1; TRBD1 matches 9 bases. CDR1 and CDR2 (germline): SGHRS, YFSETQ. The V segment lost 1 base and the J segment 0 bases; nucleotides outside the gene matches: 4. CDR3 length equals 16 residues. CDR3 bases: TGCGCCAGCAGCTTGAGGGACAGGGAAATGAACACTGAAGCTTTCTTT. It encodes CASSLRDREMNTEAFF.

This clonotype has at least ten counts. The chain uses TRBV2 and TRBJ1-2, with 12 bases fitting TRBD1. Germline CDR1 and CDR2: SNHLY and FYNNEI. V lost 6 bases to trimming and J lost 4 bases; unmatched junction nucleotides: 6. The CDR3 loop spans 15 amino acids. CDR3 region: CASSRDRGRSYGYTF. In nucleotides, the CDR3 is TGTGCCAGCAGCCGGGACAGGGGGCGCAGCTATGGCTACACCTTC.

A note on this clonotype: The junction and the germline gene differ at one end; a read error may be behind it. The genes are TRBV5-1 and TRBJ2-5, with D hard to call. Germline V gene sequence: CDR1 SGHRS, CDR2 YFSETQ. The CDR3 sequence is 11 residues long. CDR3 sequence (DNA): TGTGCCAGCACCCCGGTAGAGACCCAGTACTTC. This sequence encodes CASTPVETQYF.

This clonotype has only a few counts. The chain employs TRBV12-3 or TRBV12-4 and TRBJ2-2, with TRBD2 identical over 8 bases. The CDR3 is 14 amino acids. V lost 2 bases, J lost 8 bases, and 4 bases stayed unmatched. The CDR3 here is CASSLMGLGGELFF. The CDR3 DNA sequence: TGTGCCAGCAGTTTAATGGGACTAGGTGGGGAGCTGTTTTTT.

The chain is built from TRBV6-1 and TRBJ1-2; D remains unclear. The V and J ends lost 7 bases and 4 bases respectively, with 19 bases between them. The CDR3 is 15 residues long. The V gene's germline CDR1 is MNHNS and CDR2 SASEGT. In DNA, the CDR3 is TGTGCCAGCACTCCCCGCGATGTAGGCATCTATGGCTACACCTTC. Translated: CASTPRDVGIYGYTF.

The chain is built from TRBV10-3 and TRBJ1-2; TRBD1 might be the D (5 bases). This CDR3 is 12 amino acids long. The V gene's germline CDR1 is ENHRY and CDR2 SYGVKD. The CDR3, as DNA: TGTGCATTTCGAGGGGAAGGGTATGGCTACACCTTC. Translation: CAFRGEGYGYTF.

This clonotype came up a few times. The chain uses TRBV19 and TRBJ1-1, with a weak D call TRBD1 (6 bases). V lost 5 bases, J lost 6 bases, and 25 bases lay in between. Germline CDR1 is LNHDA and CDR2 is SQIVND (reference sequence). The CDR3 runs 17 residues. The CDR3 loop is CASSGPPGTPKRAEAFF. The DNA for the CDR3 is TGTGCCAGTAGTGGACCTCCCGGGACACCCAAAAGGGCTGAAGCTTTCTTT.

The CDR3, as DNA: TGTGCCTGGAGTGCAGGGGGCGGAAACACCATATATTTT. Encoded protein: CAWSAGGGNTIYF. J is TRBJ1-3 and V is TRBV30, with TRBD1 matching 8 bases. The CDR3 has 13 residues. Per germline, CDR1 GTSNPN and CDR2 SVGIG (reference sequence). The V segment lost 1 base and the J segment 4 bases; nucleotides outside the gene matches: 0.

This chain joins TRBV5-1 and TRBJ1-2; D uncertain. The CDR3 totals 14 residues. Trimming stripped 6 bases from V and 4 bases from J, with 16 bases between. Germline V gene lookup returns CDR1 SGHRS and CDR2 YFSETQ. The CDR3 region has the DNA TGCGCCAGCAAACAGACGGGTCTCTCCTATGGCTACACCTTC. Residues: CASKQTGLSYGYTF. The full variable domain, rest sourced from reference TRBV5-1 and TRBJ1-2, is KAGVTQTPRYLIKTRGQQVTLSCSPISGHRSVSWYQQTPGQGLQFLFEYFSETQRNKGNFPGRFSGRQFSNSRSEMNVSTLELGDSALYLCASKQTGLSYGYTFGSGTRLTVV.

The rearrangement joins TRBV12-3 or TRBV12-4 to TRBJ1-5; 8 bases fit TRBD1. The V and J ends lost 8 bases and 0 bases, in that order; junction bases with no gene match: 3. The CDR3 consists of 14 residues. The CDR3 nucleotides are TGTGCCAGCCGGACAGGGAATAGCAATCAGCCCCAGCATTTT. Translating gives CASRTGNSNQPQHF.